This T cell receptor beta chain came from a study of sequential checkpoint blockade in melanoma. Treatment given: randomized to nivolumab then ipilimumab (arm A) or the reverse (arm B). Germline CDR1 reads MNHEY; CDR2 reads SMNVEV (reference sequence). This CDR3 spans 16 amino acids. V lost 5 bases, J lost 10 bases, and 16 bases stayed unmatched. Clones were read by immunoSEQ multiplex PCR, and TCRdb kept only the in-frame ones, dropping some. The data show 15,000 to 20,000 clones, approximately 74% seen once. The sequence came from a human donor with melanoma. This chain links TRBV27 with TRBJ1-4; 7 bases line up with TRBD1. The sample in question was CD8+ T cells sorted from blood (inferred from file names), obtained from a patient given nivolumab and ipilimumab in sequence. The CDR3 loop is CASSPGTARIGGKLFF. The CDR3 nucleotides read TGTGCCAGCAGTCCAGGGACAGCCCGAATAGGCGGAAAACTGTTTTTT. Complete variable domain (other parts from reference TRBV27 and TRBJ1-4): EAQVTQNPRYLITVTGKKLTVTCSQNMNHEYMSWYRQDPGLGLRQIYYSMNVEVTDKGDVPEGYKVSRKEKRNFPLILESPSPNQTSLYFCASSPGTARIGGKLFFGSGTQLSVL.